The source of this T cell receptor (beta chain) is a study of beta chain features in type 1 diabetes. Findings of the study overall: Naive, central memory and regulatory TCRB repertoires appeared more similar among patients than healthy donors. High TCR expression in some cells could lead to their over-representation in cDNA sequencing.

With 1 base removed from V and 7 bases from J, the gap between germline ends came to 19 bases. The CDR3 runs 17 residues. In germline, CDR1 is LGHNA, CDR2 YNFKEQ. TCRB transcripts that were expressed got sequenced, as all of the isolated RNA had been reverse transcribed. Assay: immunoSEQ multiplex PCR; the TCRdb copy retains only in-frame clones and omits some. The data contain roughly 230,000 clones, 9.6% of them seen just once; the ten biggest clones take up less than 0.035%. Sorting of CD4+ naive, central memory, regulatory and stem cell-like memory cells was performed via CD45RO/CCR7/CD25/CD127/CD95/CD27. Comments on this clone: Antigen: not known.

This chain connects TRBV4-2 to TRBJ2-2; possible D gene TRBD1, 5 bases. The receptor comes from a woman aged 18-29 years in good health. Sequenced: naive CD4+ T cells from blood. CDR3 coding DNA: TGTGCCAGCAGCCAAGGGTCGGATTTAGGGGCCCACGGGGAGCTGTTTTTT. It encodes CASSQGSDLGAHGELFF.